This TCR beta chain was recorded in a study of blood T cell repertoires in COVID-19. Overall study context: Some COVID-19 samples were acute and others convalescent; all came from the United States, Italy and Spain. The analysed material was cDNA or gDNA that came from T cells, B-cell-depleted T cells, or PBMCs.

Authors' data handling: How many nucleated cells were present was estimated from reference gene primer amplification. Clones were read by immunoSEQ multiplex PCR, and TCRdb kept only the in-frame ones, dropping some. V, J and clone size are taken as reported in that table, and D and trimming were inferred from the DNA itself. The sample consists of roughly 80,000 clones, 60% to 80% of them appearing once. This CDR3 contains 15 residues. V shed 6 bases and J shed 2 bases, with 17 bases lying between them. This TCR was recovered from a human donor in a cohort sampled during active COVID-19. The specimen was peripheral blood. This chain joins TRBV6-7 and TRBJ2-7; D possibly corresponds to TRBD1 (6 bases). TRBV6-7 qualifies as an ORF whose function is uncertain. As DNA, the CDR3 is TGTGCCAGCAGCCCCCGTTTACAGGGAGCCTACGAGCAGTACTTC. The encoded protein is CASSPRLQGAYEQYF.